This T cell receptor beta chain is drawn from a study of blood T cell repertoires in COVID-19. Clones were sequenced by immunoSEQ multiplex PCR, and TCRdb holds only the in-frame ones, with some missing. The sample shows 220,000 or so clones, approximately 90% of them seen only once. The germline gives CDR1 SGHDN, CDR2 FVKESK. The CDR3 length is 14 residues. The V end lost 4 bases, the J end lost 2 bases, and 12 bases lay between the germline ends. The sample taken for sequencing was PBMCs or T cells enriched from blood (not recorded which). V and J are TRBV14 and TRBJ2-7; D might be TRBD2 (5 bases). The sequence was obtained from a man aged 50 or older who had been exposed to COVID-19. In nucleotides, the CDR3 is TGTGCCAGCAGCCTTGAGGACTGGGCCTACGAGCAGTACTTC. Amino acid sequence: CASSLEDWAYEQYF.